Detailed here is one T cell receptor beta chain. The repertoire was sequenced with immunoSEQ multiplex PCR; TCRdb's copy has only in-frame clones and lacks some. Of about 110,000 clones listed, 75% to 90% were seen once; the top ten hold approximately 5%. CDR3 size: 15 residues. Trimming removed 6 bases at V and 4 bases at J, with 15 bases between. CDR1 and CDR2 (germline): LGHNT, FRNRAP. The record originates from a study of T cell responses to AZD1222 COVID-19 vaccine. The chain links TRBV12-5 to TRBJ2-2; perhaps D is TRBD1 or TRBD2 (5 bases each). The sequencing used peripheral blood, collected on day 0 of AZD1222 vaccination. The sequence came from an adult in good health. CDR3 residues: CASGLPGAGTGELFF. The CDR3 DNA is TGTGCTAGTGGCCTGCCCGGGGCGGGCACCGGGGAGCTGTTTTTT.